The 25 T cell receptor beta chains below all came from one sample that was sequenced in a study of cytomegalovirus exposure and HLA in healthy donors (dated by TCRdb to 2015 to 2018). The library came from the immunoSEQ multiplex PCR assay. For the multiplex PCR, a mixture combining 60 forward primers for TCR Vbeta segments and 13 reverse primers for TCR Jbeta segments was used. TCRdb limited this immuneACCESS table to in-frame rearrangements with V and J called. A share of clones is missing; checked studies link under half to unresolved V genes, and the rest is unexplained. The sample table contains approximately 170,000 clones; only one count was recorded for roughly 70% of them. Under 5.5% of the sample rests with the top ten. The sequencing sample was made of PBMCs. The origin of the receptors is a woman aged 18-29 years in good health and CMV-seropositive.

CDR3 in amino acids: CASSHSPGQGAYGYTF. The CDR3 DNA is TGTGCCAGCAGCCATAGTCCGGGACAGGGGGCCTATGGCTACACCTTC. This rearrangement joins TRBV27 to TRBJ1-2, with 12 bases aligning to TRBD1. The germline V gene encodes CDR1 MNHEY and CDR2 SMNVEV (reference sequence). Unmatched junction bases numbered 9, after V lost 6 bases and J lost 4 bases. This CDR3 region has 16 residues.

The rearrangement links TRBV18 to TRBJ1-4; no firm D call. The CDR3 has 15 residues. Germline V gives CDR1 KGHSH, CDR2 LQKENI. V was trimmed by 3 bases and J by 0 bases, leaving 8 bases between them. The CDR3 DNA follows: TGTGCCAGCTCACCCCAGACTTCAACTAATGAAAAACTGTTTTTT. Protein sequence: CASSPQTSTNEKLFF.

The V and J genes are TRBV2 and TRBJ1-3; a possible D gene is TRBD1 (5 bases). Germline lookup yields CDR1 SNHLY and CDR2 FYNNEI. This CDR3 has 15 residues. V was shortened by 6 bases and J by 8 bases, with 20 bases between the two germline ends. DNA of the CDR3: TGTGCCAGCAGCTCTGGGGATAGGGGCGGTGACACCATATATTTT. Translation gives CASSSGDRGGDTIYF. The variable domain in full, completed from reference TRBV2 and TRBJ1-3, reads EPEVTQTPSHQVTQMGQEVILRCVPISNHLYFYWYRQILGQKVEFLVSFYNNEISEKSEIFDDQFSVERPDGSNFTLKIRSTKLEDSAMYFCASSSGDRGGDTIYFGEGSWLTVV.

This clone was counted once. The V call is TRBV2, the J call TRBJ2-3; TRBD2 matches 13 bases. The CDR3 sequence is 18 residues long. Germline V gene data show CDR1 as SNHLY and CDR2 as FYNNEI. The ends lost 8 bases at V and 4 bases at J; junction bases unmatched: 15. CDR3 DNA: TGTGCCAGCGCCTGGGGCATACTAGCGGGGGGGCGCGCAGATACGCAGTATTTT. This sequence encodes CASAWGILAGGRADTQYF.

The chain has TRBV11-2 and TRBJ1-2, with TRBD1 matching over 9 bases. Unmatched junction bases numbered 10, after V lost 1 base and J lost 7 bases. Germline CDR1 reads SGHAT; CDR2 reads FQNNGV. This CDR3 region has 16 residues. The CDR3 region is CASSLGGTGGAGGYTF. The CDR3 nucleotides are TGTGCCAGCAGCTTAGGAGGAACAGGGGGCGCCGGTGGCTACACCTTC.

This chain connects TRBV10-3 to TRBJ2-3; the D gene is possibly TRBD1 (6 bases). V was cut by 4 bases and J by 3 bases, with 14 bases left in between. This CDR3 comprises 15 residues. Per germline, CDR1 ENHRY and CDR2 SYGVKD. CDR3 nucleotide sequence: TGTGCCATCAGTGGGGCAGGGGATAGGACAGATACGCAGTATTTT. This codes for CAISGAGDRTDTQYF.

CDR3 amino acids: CASSQALTGVSSPLHF. The CDR3 DNA reads TGCGCCAGCAGCCAAGCCTTAACAGGGGTATCGTCACCCCTCCACTTT. J is TRBJ1-6 and V is TRBV4-3; 7 bases map to TRBD1. Looked up from germline, CDR1 is LGHNA and CDR2 is YSLEER. V was pared by 1 base and J by 10 bases, with 10 bases of the junction left unmatched. The CDR3 covers 16 residues.

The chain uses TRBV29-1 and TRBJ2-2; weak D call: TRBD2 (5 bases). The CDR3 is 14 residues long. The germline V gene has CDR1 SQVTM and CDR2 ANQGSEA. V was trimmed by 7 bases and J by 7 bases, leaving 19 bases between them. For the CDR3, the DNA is TGCAGCGGAACGGACGGACTTAGGGACGGGGAGCTGTTTTTT. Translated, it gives CSGTDGLRDGELFF.

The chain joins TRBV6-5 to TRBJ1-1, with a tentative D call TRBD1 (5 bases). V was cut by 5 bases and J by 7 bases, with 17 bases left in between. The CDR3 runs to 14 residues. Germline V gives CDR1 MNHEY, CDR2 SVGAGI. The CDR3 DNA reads TGTGCCAGCAGTGTACGGGGGACGGGGGTTGAAGCTTTCTTT. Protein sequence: CASSVRGTGVEAFF.

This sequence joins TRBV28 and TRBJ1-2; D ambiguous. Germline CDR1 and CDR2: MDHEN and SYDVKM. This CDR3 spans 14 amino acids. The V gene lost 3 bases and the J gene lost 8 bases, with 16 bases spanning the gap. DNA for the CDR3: TGTGCCAGCAGTTTCCCGGCGCGGGGTGGAGGCTACACCTTC. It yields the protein CASSFPARGGGYTF.

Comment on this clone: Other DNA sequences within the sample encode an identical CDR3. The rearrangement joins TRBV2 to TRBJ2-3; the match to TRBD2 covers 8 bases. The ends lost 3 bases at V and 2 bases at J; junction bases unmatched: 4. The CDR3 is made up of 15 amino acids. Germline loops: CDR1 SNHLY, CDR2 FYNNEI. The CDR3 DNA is TGTGCCAGCAGTGAGGAGCGGGGGTACACAGATACGCAGTATTTT. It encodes CASSEERGYTDTQYF.

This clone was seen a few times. The CDR3 spells CASSSPAGGSYEQYF. CDR3 sequence (DNA): TGTGCCAGCAGCTCTCCCGCAGGGGGATCTTACGAGCAGTACTTC. This chain connects TRBV5-6 to TRBJ2-7; 7 bases agree with TRBD1. J was trimmed by 4 bases and V by 3 bases; bases with no gene match: 10. This CDR3 is built from 15 residues. Germline CDR1 reads SGHDT; CDR2 reads YYEEEE.

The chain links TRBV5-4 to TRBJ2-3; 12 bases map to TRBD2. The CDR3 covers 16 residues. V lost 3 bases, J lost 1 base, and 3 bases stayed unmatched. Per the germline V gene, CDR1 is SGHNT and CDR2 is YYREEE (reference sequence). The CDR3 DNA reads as TGTGCCAGCAGCTCATGGACTAGCGGGGGCACAGATACGCAGTATTTT. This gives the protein CASSSWTSGGTDTQYF.

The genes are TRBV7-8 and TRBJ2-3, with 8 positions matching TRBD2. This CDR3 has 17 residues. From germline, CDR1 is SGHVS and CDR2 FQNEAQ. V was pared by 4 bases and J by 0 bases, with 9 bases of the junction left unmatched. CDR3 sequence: CASSSWLGTSSTDTQYF. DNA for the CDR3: TGTGCCAGCAGCTCTTGGCTAGGGACTAGTAGCACAGATACGCAGTATTTT.

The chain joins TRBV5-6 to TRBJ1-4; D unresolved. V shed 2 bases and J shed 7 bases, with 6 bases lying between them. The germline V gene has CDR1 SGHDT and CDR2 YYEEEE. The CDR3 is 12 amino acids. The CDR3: CASSFVSEKLFF. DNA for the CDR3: TGTGCCAGCAGCTTTGTCAGTGAAAAACTGTTTTTT.

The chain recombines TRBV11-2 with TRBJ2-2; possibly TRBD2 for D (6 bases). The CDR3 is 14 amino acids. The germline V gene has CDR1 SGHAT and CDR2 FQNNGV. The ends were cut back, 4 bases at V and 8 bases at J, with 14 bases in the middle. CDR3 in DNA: TGTGCCAGCAGCTCCCCCCGGGGGTGGGGGGAGCTGTTTTTT. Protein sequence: CASSSPRGWGELFF.

The CDR3 sequence is CASSHSRDSNNEQFF. CDR3 coding DNA: TGCGCCAGCAGCCACTCTCGAGACAGCAACAATGAGCAGTTCTTC. V and J are TRBV4-3 and TRBJ2-1, with D possibly TRBD1 on 5 matching bases. Germline assignment: CDR1 LGHNA and CDR2 YSLEER. V was clipped by 3 bases and J by 5 bases, with 14 bases between them. CDR3 length: 15 amino acids.

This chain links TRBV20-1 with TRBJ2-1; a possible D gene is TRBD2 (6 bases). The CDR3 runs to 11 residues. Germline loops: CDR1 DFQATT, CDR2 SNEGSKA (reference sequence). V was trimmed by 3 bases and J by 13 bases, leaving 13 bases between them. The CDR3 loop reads CSASGAGSQFF. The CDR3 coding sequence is TGCAGTGCTAGTGGCGCGGGGAGTCAGTTCTTC.

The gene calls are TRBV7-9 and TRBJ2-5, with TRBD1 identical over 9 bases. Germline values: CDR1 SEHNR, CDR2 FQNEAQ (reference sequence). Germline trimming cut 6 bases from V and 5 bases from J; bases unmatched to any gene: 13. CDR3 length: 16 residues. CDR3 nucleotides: TGTGCCAGCAGAGGCGGGGGACAGGGAAGGTTGGAGACCCAGTACTTC. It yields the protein CASRGGGQGRLETQYF.

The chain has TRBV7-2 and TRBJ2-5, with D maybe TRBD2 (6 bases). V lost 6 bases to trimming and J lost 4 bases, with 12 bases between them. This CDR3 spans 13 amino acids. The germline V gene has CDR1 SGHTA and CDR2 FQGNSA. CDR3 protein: CASSQAGRETQYF. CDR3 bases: TGTGCCAGCAGTCAAGCGGGCCGAGAGACCCAGTACTTC.

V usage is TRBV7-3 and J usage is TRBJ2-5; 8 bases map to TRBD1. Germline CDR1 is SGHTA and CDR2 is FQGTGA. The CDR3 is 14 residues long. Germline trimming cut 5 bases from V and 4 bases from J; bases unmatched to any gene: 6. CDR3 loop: CASSPQGVVETQYF. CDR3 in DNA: TGTGCCAGCAGCCCACAGGGGGTTGTAGAGACCCAGTACTTC.

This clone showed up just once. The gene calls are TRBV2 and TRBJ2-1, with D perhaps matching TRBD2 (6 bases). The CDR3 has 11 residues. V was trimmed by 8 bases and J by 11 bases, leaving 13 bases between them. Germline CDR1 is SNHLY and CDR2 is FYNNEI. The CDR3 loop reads CASGGTAQQFF. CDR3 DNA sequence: TGTGCCAGCGGGGGGACCGCGCAGCAGTTCTTC.

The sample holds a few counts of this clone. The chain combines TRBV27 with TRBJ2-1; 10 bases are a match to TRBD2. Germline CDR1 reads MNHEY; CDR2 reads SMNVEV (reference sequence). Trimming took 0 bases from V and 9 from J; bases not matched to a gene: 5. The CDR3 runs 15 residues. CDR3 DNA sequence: TGTGCCAGCAGTTTATCAGCGGGGGGGCTAATTGAGCAGTTCTTC. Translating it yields CASSLSAGGLIEQFF.

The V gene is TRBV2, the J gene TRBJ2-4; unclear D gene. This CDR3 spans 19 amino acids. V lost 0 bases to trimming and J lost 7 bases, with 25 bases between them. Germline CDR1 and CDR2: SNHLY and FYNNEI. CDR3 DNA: TGTGCCAGCAGTGAAGCGTTGTGGTCTATTGATCGCCGATTGAACATTCAGTACTTC. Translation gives CASSEALWSIDRRLNIQYF.

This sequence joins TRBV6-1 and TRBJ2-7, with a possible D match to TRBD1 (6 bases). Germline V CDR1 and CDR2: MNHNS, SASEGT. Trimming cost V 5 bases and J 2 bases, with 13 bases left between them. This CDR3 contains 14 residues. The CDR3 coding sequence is TGTGCCAGCAGTTCCTCGACAGGCCCCTACGAGCAGTACTTC. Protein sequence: CASSSSTGPYEQYF.